The T cell receptor beta chain under discussion was sequenced for a study of blood T cells in healthy people across ages. Study results and caveats: Any conclusive comparison of naive versus antigen-experienced cells was prevented by using unsorted PBMCs.

A second PCR, run for about 7 to 12 cycles, used a sample-barcoded 5' primer plus a J-beta primer mix. TCRdb recomputed calls from the 5' RACE reads with MiXCR, one row per CDR3 protein. The table includes about 280,000 distinct CDR3 sequences, roughly 29% detected once. The length of the CDR3 is 14 residues. Germline V CDR1 and CDR2: MNHNS, SASEGT. After removal of 3 bases from V and 6 bases from J, the junction contained 7 bases not matched to a gene. Worth noting for this clonotype: Antigen: not known.

The V gene is TRBV6-1, the J gene TRBJ1-2, with 7 bases matching TRBD1. This TCR was sampled from a woman aged 70-85 years in good health. Source material: blood. The chain's CDR3 is CASSEYQGDHGYTF. DNA for the CDR3: TGTGCCAGCAGTGAGTACCAGGGGGACCATGGCTACACCTTC.